The 3 T cell receptor beta chains given below trace back to one sample, sequenced in a study of T cell repertoires in cytomegalovirus infection. These TCRs' antigens remain unknown. TCRdb passed the reads through MiXCR, listing each CDR3 protein once. The sample contains approximately 1,000,000 distinct CDR3 sequences, roughly 31% of which appear only once. The sequences come from cultured CD8+ T cells from PBMCs, collected from culture after CMV antigen stimulation. These receptors were obtained from a human donor in good health (CMV status not recorded). Some clones in this sample may be carry-over from other donors' samples.

On this clonotype: It is unclear where the CDR3 begins or ends on the DNA, so no DNA is shown, and the CDR3 is as TCRdb lists it. The J gene is TRBJ1-5, the V gene TRBV19. With termini counted, the CDR3 has 14 amino acids. CDR1 and CDR2 (germline): LNHDA, SQIVND (reference sequence). The CDR3 sequence: CASTSDGREQPQHF.

The V and J genes are TRBV2 and TRBJ2-3; D is undetermined. With 2 bases removed from V and 5 bases from J, the gap between germline ends came to 11 bases. The CDR3 consists of 14 residues. Per germline, CDR1 SNHLY and CDR2 FYNNEI. This CDR3 is CASSEIGVEDTQYF. The CDR3, as DNA: TGTGCCAGCAGTGAAATAGGCGTAGAAGATACGCAGTATTTT.

Note on this clonotype: A much larger clonotype is one base distant, so this may be a read error. This chain connects TRBV7-3 to TRBJ2-6; D assignment may be TRBD1 or TRBD2 (5 bases each). The CDR3 contains 18 residues. Per germline, CDR1 SGHTA and CDR2 FQGTGA. Deletions cut 6 bases from V and 10 bases from J, with 28 bases between. The CDR3 protein is CASRDLPAPGTEGNVLTF. The DNA of the CDR3 is TGTGCCAGCAGGGATTTGCCCGCCCCGGGGACCGAGGGGAACGTCCTGACTTTC.